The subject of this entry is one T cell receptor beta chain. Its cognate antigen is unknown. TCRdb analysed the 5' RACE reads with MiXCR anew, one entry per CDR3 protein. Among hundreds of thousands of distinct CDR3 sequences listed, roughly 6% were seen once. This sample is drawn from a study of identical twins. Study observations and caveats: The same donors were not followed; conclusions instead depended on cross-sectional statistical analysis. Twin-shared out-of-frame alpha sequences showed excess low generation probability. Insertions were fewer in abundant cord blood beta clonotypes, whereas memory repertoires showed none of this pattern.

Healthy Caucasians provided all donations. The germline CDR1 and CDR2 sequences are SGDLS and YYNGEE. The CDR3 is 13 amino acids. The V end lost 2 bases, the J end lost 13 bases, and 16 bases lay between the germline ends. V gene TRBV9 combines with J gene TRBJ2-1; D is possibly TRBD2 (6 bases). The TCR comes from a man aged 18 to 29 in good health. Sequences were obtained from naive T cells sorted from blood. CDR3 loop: CASSVRDFRNQFF. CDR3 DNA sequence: TGTGCCAGCAGCGTCCGGGACTTTCGGAACCAGTTCTTC.